Listed below are T cell receptor beta chains from one sample, sequenced in a study of cytomegalovirus exposure and HLA in healthy donors. Sequenced by immunoSEQ multiplex PCR; TCRdb stores in-frame clones only, minus some. The sample table sets out under 200,000 clones. Sequences were obtained from PBMCs. These receptors were collected from a man aged 25-45 years in good health and CMV-seronegative. Each CDR3 is given with its conserved first and last residue. The D gene is left open where the match is weak.

>TRBV11-2|TRBJ2-5|TRBD1
TGTGCCAGCAGCTCAGGACAGGGCGCTCCAGAGACCCAGTACTTC
CASSSGQGAPETQYF
>TRBV10-1|TRBJ2-3|.
TGCGCCAGCAGTGACCCGGAGGGAGGAGATACGCAGTATTTT
CASSDPEGGDTQYF
>TRBV19|TRBJ1-1|TRBD1
TGTGCCAGTACCACGACCAGCGAACAGGGGGTAGATTGGTTTTTGCGTAACACTGAAGCTTTCTTT
CASTTTSEQGVDWFLRNTEAFF
>TRBV7-2|TRBJ2-5|TRBD2
TGTGCCAGCAGATCCCCGGGCGGCCTAGCGGGAGCTAGGGAGCAGTACTTC
CASRSPGGLAGAREQYF
>TRBV19|TRBJ1-5|TRBD1
TGTGCCAGTAGTCCGACAGGGCCTAGCAATCAGCCCCAGCATTTT
CASSPTGPSNQPQHF
>TRBV5-4|TRBJ1-4|.
TGTGCCAGCAGCTTGGGGACAGAAACCAATGAAAAACTGTTTTTT
CASSLGTETNEKLFF
>TRBV5-4|TRBJ1-1|.
TGTGCCAGCAGCCCCCATCCGACAGCCCGCACTGAAGCTTTCTTT
CASSPHPTARTEAFF
>TRBV19|TRBJ1-3|TRBD1
TGTGCCAGTAGTATGATCTTATGGTCGGGGACAGGAGCTGGAAACACCATATATTTT
CASSMILWSGTGAGNTIYF
>TRBV28|TRBJ1-2|.
TGTGCCAGCGGAGTAGGCTACACCTTC
CASGVGYTF
>TRBV9|TRBJ1-2|.
TGTGCCAGCAGAGGACAGACCTATGGCTACACCTTC
CASRGQTYGYTF
>TRBV28|TRBJ1-5|.
TGTGCCAGCAGTGCACTGGCCCAGCATTTT
CASSALAQHF
>TRBV18|TRBJ1-3|.
TGTGCCAGCTCACCCCCCAGCGGCACCATATATTTT
CASSPPSGTIYF
>TRBV5-6|TRBJ1-1|.
TGTGCCAGCAGCCGGGGGGGGGACATACGGTCTATGAACACTGAAGCTTTCTTT
CASSRGGDIRSMNTEAFF
>TRBV7-9|TRBJ1-2|.
TGTGCCAGCAGCTTAGCGAACAGGGCTGAGGGCTACACCTTC
CASSLANRAEGYTF
>TRBV7-2|TRBJ1-2|TRBD1
TGTGCCAGCAGCTTTCGGGACAGCAACTATGGCTACACCTTC
CASSFRDSNYGYTF
>TRBV19|TRBJ1-1|TRBD1
TGTGCCAGTGGGACAGGGGGGAACACTGAAGCTTTCTTT
CASGTGGNTEAFF
>TRBV7-6|TRBJ2-1|TRBD2
TGTGCCAGCAGCTCGGCACGGCTAGCGGGAGGGGAGCAGTTCTTC
CASSSARLAGGEQFF
>TRBV6-5|TRBJ2-7|.
TGTGCCAGCAGACCCGGAGGGCCCCCCTCCTACGAGCAGTACTTC
CASRPGGPPSYEQYF
>TRBV19|TRBJ2-4|TRBD1
TGTGCCAGTCTGAACAGGGGCCAAGGTGTAAACATTCAGTACTTC
CASLNRGQGVNIQYF
>TRBV5-1|TRBJ2-5|TRBD1
TGCGCCAGCAGCTTGGGGGACAGCGGCCTGGGGGAGACCCAGTACTTC
CASSLGDSGLGETQYF
>TRBV5-6|TRBJ1-1|TRBD1
TGTGCCAGCAGCCCGGGACAGGGCAGGAACACTGAAGCTTTCTTT
CASSPGQGRNTEAFF
>TRBV19|TRBJ2-3|.
TGTGCCAGCCAAGACAGTTCTAGCACAGATACGCAGTATTTT
CASQDSSSTDTQYF
>TRBV7-9|TRBJ1-1|TRBD1
TGTGCCAGCAGCAAATACAGGGACAGGGGGTCGAACACTGAAGCTTTCTTT
CASSKYRDRGSNTEAFF
>TRBV13|TRBJ1-2|TRBD1
TGTGCCAGCAGCCAGGGGGCGCTTGGCTACACCTTC
CASSQGALGYTF
>TRBV5-1|TRBJ1-5|.
TGCGCCAGCAGCTTGGAGGGAGCCTACACCCAGCCCCAGCATTTT
CASSLEGAYTQPQHF
>TRBV15|TRBJ1-3|TRBD1
TGTGCCACCAGCAGATGGACAGGCGCTGGAAACACCATATATTTT
CATSRWTGAGNTIYF
>TRBV4-1|TRBJ2-6|TRBD2
TGCGCCAGCAGCCAAGATATAGCTAGCGGATTCCCTGGGGCCAACGTCCTGACTTTC
CASSQDIASGFPGANVLTF
>TRBV4-2|TRBJ2-2|TRBD2
TGTGCCAGCAGCCGACTAGCGGGAGACACCGGGGAGCTGTTTTTT
CASSRLAGDTGELFF
>TRBV6-1|TRBJ1-1|TRBD1
TGTGCCAGCAGTGAAGGGGACAGGGGTTGGACTGAAGCTTTCTTT
CASSEGDRGWTEAFF
>TRBV5-1|TRBJ2-7|.
TGCGCCAGCGTACGACGGCCCGGAGACGAGCAGTACTTC
CASVRRPGDEQYF
>TRBV2|TRBJ1-4|.
TGTGCCAGCAGGGAACACTCAACTAATGAAAAACTGTTTTTT
CASREHSTNEKLFF
>TRBV11-3|TRBJ2-7|.
TGTGCCAGCAGCATACCACAGGGTTACGAGCAGTACTTC
CASSIPQGYEQYF
>TRBV30|TRBJ2-2|TRBD1
TGTGCCTGGAGTGTACAGGGGGCAGGGGAGCTGTTTTTT
CAWSVQGAGELFF
>TRBV5-4|TRBJ1-1|.
TGTGCCAGCAGCTTGAGCGGAGTATTCGGGAACACTGAAGCTTTCTTT
CASSLSGVFGNTEAFF
>TRBV7-2|TRBJ1-2|.
TGTGCCAGCAGCCGAGGGGGTAACTATGGCTACACCTTC
CASSRGGNYGYTF